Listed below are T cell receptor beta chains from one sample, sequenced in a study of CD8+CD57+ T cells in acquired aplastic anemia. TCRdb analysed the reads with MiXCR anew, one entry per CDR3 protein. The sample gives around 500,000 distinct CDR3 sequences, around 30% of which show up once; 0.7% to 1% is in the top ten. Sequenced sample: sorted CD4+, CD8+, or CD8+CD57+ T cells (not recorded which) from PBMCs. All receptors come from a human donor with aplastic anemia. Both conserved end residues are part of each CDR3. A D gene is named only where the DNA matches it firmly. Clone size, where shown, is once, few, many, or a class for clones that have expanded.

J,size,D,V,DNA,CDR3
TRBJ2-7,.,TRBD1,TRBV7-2,TGTGCCAGCAGCTTAGCAGTCGAGAACGGACAGGGCCGGTACGAGCAGTACTTC,CASSLAVENGQGRYEQYF
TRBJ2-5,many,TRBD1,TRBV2,TGTGCCAGCAGCGATGCGACCTACCCGACAGGGGACAAAGAGACCCAGTACTTC,CASSDATYPTGDKETQYF
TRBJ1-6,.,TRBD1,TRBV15,TGTGCCACCAGCAGGGACACGACAGGGGGATACTCACCCCTCCACTTT,CATSRDTTGGYSPLHF
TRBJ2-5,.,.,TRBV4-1,TGCGCCAGCAGCCAGGTGCCGCAAGAGACCCAGTACTTC,CASSQVPQETQYF
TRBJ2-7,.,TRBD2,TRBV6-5,TGTGCCAGCAGTTACGAGCGGGAGGGCTACTCCTACGAGCAGTACTTC,CASSYEREGYSYEQYF
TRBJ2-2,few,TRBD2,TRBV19,TGTGCCAGTTCGGGGGGACTAGTGAACACCGGGGAGCTGTTTTTT,CASSGGLVNTGELFF
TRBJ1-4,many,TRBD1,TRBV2,TGTGCCAGCGAGTTACAGGGGAATGAAAAACTGTTTTTT,CASELQGNEKLFF
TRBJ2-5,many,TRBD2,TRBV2,TGTGCCAGCAGTCTAACGGGAGGGCCCCCCGAGACCCAGTACTTC,CASSLTGGPPETQYF
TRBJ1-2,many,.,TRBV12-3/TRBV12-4,TGTGCCAGCACTAGACCCGGGAGTCAAGGCTACACCTTC,CASTRPGSQGYTF
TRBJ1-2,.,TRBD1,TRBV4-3,TGCGCCAGCAGCCAAGGCGTTGGGGACAGGGCGGGCTATGGCTACACCTTC,CASSQGVGDRAGYGYTF
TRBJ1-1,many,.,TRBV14,TGTGCCAGCAGCCAAGGTTGGGGGGCTGAAGCTTTCTTT,CASSQGWGAEAFF
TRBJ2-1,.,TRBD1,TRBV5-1,TGCGCCAGCAGCGGGACAGGGGAATCCTACAATGAGCAGTTCTTC,CASSGTGESYNEQFF
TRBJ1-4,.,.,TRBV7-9,TGTGCCAGCAGCCCAAACAACGGCGGGTCTGAAAAACTGTTTTTT,CASSPNNGGSEKLFF
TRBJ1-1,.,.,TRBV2,TGTGCCAGCAGTGGAGACAGGTATGAAGCTTTCTTT,CASSGDRYEAFF
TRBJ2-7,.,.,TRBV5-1,TGCGCCAGCAGCATCCACGTGGACGAGCAGTACTTC,CASSIHVDEQYF
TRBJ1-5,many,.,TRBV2,TGTGCCAGCAGCAAGACAGGCGACAATCAGCCCCAGCATTTT,CASSKTGDNQPQHF
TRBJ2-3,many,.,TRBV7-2,TGTGCCAGCAGCTTCCCGGGCTCAGATACGCAGTATTTT,CASSFPGSDTQYF
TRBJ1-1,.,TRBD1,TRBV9,TGTGCCAGCAGCGCTGACAGGGGTGTCGCGGGCACTGAAGCTTTCTTT,CASSADRGVAGTEAFF
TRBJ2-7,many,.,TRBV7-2,TGTGCCAGCAGCTCCAGCGTCTCCTACGAGCAGTACTTC,CASSSSVSYEQYF
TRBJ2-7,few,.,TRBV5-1,TGCGCCAGCACCGACAGGTCTGACTTCTACGAGCAGTACTTC,CASTDRSDFYEQYF
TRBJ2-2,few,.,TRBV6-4,TGTGCCAGCAGTACGACAGCCCCCGGGGAGCTGTTTTTT,CASSTTAPGELFF
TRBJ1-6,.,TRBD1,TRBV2,TGTGCCAGCAGTTTCGGGACAGGGGGCAGATCCTATAATTCACCCCTCCACTTT,CASSFGTGGRSYNSPLHF
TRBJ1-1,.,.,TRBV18,TGTGCCAGCTCACCAATTCCCGCAGGGCCTGAAGCTTTCTTT,CASSPIPAGPEAFF
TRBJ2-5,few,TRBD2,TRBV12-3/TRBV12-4,TGTGCCAGCAGTTTTCTAGCGGGGGGTGGGGAGACCCAGTACTTC,CASSFLAGGGETQYF
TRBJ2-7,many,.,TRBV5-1,TGCGCCAGCAGCGTTGACGGGACCTCTTACGAGCAGTACTTC,CASSVDGTSYEQYF
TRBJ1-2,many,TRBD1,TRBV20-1,TGCAGTGCTTACTCCGGGACAGGGAGCCTGGCGTATGGCTACACCTTC,CSAYSGTGSLAYGYTF
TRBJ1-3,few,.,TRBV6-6,TGTGCCAGCAGTGTCGGGTCCGACTGGAACACCATATATTTT,CASSVGSDWNTIYF
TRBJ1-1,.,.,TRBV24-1,TGTGCCAGCAGTTACTTCACGAACACTGAAGCTTTCTTT,CASSYFTNTEAFF
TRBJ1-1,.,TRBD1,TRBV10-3,TGTGCCAGCAGGGGGGTACCAGTGAACACTGAAGCTTTCTTT,CASRGVPVNTEAFF
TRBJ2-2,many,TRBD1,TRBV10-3,TGTGCCATCAGGACGACAGGGGAGGTCGGGGAGCTGTTTTTT,CAIRTTGEVGELFF
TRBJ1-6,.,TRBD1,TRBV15,TGTGCCACCAGCAAGGACAGGGATAATTCACCCCTCCACTTT,CATSKDRDNSPLHF
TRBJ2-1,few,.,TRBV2,TGTGCCAGCAGCTGGGGGGAGGCAGGTGAGCAGTTCTTC,CASSWGEAGEQFF
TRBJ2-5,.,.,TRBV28,TGTGCCAACGGGATAAAGGGGGAGACCCAGTACTTC,CANGIKGETQYF
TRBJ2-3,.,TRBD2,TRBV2,TGTGCCAGCAGTGACGCGGGACTAGCGGGGACAGAACAACCTGGGACAGATACGCAGTATTTT,CASSDAGLAGTEQPGTDTQYF
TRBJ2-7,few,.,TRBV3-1,TGTGCCAGCAGCCAAGTGTCGACAGCCGAGCAGTACTTC,CASSQVSTAEQYF
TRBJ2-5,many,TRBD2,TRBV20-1,TGCAGTGCTAGCACTAGCGGGGTGACGGGAGAGACCCAGTACTTC,CSASTSGVTGETQYF
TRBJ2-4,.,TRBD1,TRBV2,TGTGCCAGCAGCAACCCGACGACAGGGGCGGGAAACATTCAGTACTTC,CASSNPTTGAGNIQYF
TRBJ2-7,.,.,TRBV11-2,TGTGCCAGCAGAGACTGGAAGGGCAGGGCTTTATCGTACGAGCAGTACTTC,CASRDWKGRALSYEQYF
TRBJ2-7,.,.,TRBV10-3,TGTGCTCGGGTCCTAGGTTACGAGCAGTACTTC,CARVLGYEQYF
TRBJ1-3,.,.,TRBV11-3,TGTGCCAGCAGCCCTCGGCTTTGGGTTGGAAACACCATATATTTT,CASSPRLWVGNTIYF
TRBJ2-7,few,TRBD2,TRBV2,TGTGCCAGCAGTTTTCCGGGAGGAGAATACGAGCAGTACTTC,CASSFPGGEYEQYF
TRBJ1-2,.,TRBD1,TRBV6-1,TGTGCCAGCAGTGTCTACAGGGGGCCCTACTATGGCTACACCTTC,CASSVYRGPYYGYTF
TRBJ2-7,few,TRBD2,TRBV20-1,TGCAGTGCTTGGACTAGCTTAAGCGAGCAGTACTTC,CSAWTSLSEQYF
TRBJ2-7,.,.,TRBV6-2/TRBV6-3,TGTGCCACTTCCACTGGCGGGACATCAAGACTCTACGAGCAGTACTTC,CATSTGGTSRLYEQYF
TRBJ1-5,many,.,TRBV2,TGTGCCAGCAGTTCCGGACAAGGACAGCCCCAGCATTTT,CASSSGQGQPQHF
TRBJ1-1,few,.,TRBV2,TGTGCCAGCAGTACCGGGACCCTTTCTGAAGCTTTCTTT,CASSTGTLSEAFF
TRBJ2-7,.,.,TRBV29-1,TGCAGCGTTGGAGGGGGGGCGGACACCGGGGAGCAGTACTTC,CSVGGGADTGEQYF
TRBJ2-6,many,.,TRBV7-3,TGTGCCAGCAGCTTAACGGCCAGCTTTATCGTACGGGCCAACGTCCTGACTTTC,CASSLTASFIVRANVLTF
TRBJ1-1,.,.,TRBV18,TGTGCCAGCTCACCGAAACAGGGAGTCACTGAAGCTTTCTTT,CASSPKQGVTEAFF
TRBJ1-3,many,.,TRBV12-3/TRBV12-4,TGTGCCAGCAGTGCCCGCAGGGGTGGAAACACCATATATTTT,CASSARRGGNTIYF
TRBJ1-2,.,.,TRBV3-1,TGTGCCAGCAGCCAAGGGGAAGGGATCTATGGCTACACCTTC,CASSQGEGIYGYTF
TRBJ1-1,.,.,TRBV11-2,TGTGCCAGCAGCGTGACGGGGCGGAACACTGAAGCTTTCTTT,CASSVTGRNTEAFF
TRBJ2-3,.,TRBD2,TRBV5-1,TGCGCCAGCAGCGGGACTAGCGGGACCACAGATACGCAGTATTTT,CASSGTSGTTDTQYF
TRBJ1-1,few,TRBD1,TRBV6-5,TGTGCCAGCAGTTTTAACCCACCTGGGACAGCGAACACTGAAGCTTTCTTT,CASSFNPPGTANTEAFF